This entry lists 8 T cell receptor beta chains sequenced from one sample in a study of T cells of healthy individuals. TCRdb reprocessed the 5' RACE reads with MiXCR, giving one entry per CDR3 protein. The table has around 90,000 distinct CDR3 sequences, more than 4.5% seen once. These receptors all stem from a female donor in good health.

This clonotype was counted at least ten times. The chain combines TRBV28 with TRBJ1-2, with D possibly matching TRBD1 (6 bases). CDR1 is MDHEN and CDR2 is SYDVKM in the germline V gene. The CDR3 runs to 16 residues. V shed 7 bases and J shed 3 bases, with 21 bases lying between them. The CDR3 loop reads CASTSPGGGPDYGYTF. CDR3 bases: TGTGCCAGCACCTCCCCCGGGGGGGGCCCCGACTATGGCTACACCTTC.

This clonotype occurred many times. This chain's CDR3 is CASSPREAANNEQFF. The CDR3 nucleotides are TGTGCCAGCAGCCCCCGGGAAGCGGCAAACAATGAGCAGTTCTTC. The rearrangement links TRBV5-5 to TRBJ2-1; possible D gene TRBD2, 5 bases. V was trimmed by 4 bases and J by 5 bases, leaving 16 bases between them. The CDR3 is 15 amino acids. Looked up from germline, CDR1 is SGHKS and CDR2 is YYEKEE (reference sequence).

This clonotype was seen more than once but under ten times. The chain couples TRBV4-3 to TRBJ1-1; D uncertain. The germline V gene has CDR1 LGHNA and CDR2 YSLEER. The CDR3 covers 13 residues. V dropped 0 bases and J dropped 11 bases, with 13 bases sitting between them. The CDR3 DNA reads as TGCGCCAGCAGCCAAGATGATGGAGGTATTGCTTTCTTT. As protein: CASSQDDGGIAFF.

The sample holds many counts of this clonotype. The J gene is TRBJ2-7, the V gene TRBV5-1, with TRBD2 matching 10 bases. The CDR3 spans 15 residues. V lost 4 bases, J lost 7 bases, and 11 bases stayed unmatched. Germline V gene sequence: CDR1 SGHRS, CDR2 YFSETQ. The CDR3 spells CASSLGGASGGEQYF. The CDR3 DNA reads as TGCGCCAGCAGCCTCGGCGGGGCTAGCGGGGGAGAGCAGTACTTC.

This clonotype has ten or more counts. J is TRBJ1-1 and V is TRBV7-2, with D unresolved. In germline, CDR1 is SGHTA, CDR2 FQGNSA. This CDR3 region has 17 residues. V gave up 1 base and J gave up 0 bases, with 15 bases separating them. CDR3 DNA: TGTGCCAGCAGCTTAGGGACTTACCAAACCTTGAACACTGAAGCTTTCTTT. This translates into CASSLGTYQTLNTEAFF.

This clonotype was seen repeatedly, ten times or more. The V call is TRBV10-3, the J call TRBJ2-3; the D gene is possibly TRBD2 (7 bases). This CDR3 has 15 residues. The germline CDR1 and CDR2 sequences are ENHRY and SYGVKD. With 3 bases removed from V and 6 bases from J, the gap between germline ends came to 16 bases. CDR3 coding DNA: TGTGCCATCAGTGAAATTGAGGGGGAGGGGGATACGCAGTATTTT. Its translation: CAISEIEGEGDTQYF.

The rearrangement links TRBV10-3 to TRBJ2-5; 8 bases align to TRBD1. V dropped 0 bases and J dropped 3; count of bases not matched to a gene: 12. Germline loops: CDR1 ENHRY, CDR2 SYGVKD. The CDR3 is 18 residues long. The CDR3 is CAISESRGVRTGKETQYF. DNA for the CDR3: TGTGCCATCAGTGAGTCAAGGGGCGTTAGGACAGGGAAAGAGACCCAGTACTTC.

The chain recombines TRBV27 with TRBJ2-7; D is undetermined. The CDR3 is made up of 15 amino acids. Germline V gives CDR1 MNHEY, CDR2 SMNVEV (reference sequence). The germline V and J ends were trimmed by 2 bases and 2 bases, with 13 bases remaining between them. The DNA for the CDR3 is TGTGCCAGCAGTTTACGCCCGTCAGATCCCTACGAGCAGTACTTC. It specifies CASSLRPSDPYEQYF.